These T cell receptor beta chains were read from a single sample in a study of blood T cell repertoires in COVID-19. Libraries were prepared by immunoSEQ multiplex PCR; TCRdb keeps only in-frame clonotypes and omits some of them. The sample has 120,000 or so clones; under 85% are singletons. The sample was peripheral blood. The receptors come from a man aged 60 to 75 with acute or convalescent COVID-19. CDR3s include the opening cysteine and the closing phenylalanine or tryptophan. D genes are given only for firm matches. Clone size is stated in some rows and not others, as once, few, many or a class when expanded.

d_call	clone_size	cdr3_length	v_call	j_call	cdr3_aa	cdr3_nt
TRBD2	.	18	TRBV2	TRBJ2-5	CASSVVPAGLAIQETQYF	TGTGCCAGCAGCGTGGTTCCCGCGGGACTAGCGATACAAGAGACCCAGTACTTC
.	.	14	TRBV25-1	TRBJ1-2	CASSETWTAYGYTF	TGTGCCAGCAGTGAAACCTGGACAGCTTATGGCTACACCTTC
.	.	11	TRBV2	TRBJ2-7	CASSVLHEQYF	TGTGCCAGCAGTGTTCTCCACGAGCAGTACTTC
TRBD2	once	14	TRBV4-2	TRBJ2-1	CASSQEGASGSHFF	TGTGCCAGCAGCCAAGAAGGAGCTAGCGGGAGTCACTTCTTC
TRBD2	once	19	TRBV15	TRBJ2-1	CATSRETSGRGPPYNEQFF	TGTGCCACCAGCAGAGAAACTAGCGGGAGGGGCCCCCCCTACAATGAGCAGTTCTTC
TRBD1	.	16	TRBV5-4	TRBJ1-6	CASSFSGGTYNSPLHF	TGTGCCAGCAGCTTTTCAGGGGGGACTTATAATTCACCCCTCCACTTT
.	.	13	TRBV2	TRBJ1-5	CASSAIPRGPQHF	TGTGCCAGCAGTGCTATACCCCGAGGCCCCCAGCATTTT
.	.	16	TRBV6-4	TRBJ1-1	CASSKQGGGGNTEAFF	TGTGCCAGCAGCAAACAGGGCGGCGGGGGGAACACTGAAGCTTTCTTT
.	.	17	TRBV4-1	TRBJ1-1	CASSRSTILALNTEAFF	TGCGCCAGCAGCCGCAGCACGATTCTAGCTTTGAACACTGAAGCTTTCTTT
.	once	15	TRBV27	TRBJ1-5	CASSPYEGDNQPQHF	TGTGCCAGCAGTCCCTACGAGGGGGATAATCAGCCCCAGCATTTT
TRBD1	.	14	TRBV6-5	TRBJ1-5	CASSSTGGNQPQHF	TGTGCCAGCAGTTCGACAGGGGGTAATCAGCCCCAGCATTTT
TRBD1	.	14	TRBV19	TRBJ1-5	CATADRAVVKAQHF	TGTGCCACCGCGGACAGGGCGGTGGTTAAGGCCCAGCATTTT
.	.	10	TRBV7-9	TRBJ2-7	CASGAYEQYF	TGTGCCAGCGGGGCTTACGAGCAGTACTTC
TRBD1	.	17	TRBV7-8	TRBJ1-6	CASSPGQSSSYNSPLHF	TGTGCCAGCAGCCCGGGACAGTCCAGCTCCTATAATTCACCCCTCCACTTT
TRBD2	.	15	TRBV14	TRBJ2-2	CASSRGDYYTGELFF	TGTGCCAGCAGCCGAGGGGACTATTACACCGGGGAGCTGTTTTTT
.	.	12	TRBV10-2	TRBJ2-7	CASSVSPREQYF	TGCGCCAGCAGTGTCTCCCCCCGCGAGCAGTACTTC
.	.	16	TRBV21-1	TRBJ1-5	CASSNGQVYSNQPQHF	TGTGCCAGCAGCAACGGACAGGTCTATAGCAATCAGCCCCAGCATTTT
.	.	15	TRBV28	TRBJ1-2	CASSLAAGLVFGYTF	TGTGCCAGCAGTTTAGCAGCAGGGCTTGTGTTTGGCTACACCTTC
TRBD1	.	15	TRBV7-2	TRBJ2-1	CASSLETGIYNEQFF	TGTGCCAGCAGTTTGGAGACAGGGATCTACAATGAGCAGTTCTTC
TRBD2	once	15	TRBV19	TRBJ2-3	CASKLRAGGTETQYF	TGTGCCAGTAAACTGAGGGCGGGAGGCACGGAAACGCAGTATTTT
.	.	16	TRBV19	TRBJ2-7	CASSIGGRGANYEQYF	TGTGCCAGTAGTATTGGAGGGCGGGGAGCCAACTACGAGCAGTACTTC
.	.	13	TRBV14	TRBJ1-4	CASSRRQNEKLFF	TGTGCCAGCAGCCGCCGACAGAATGAAAAACTGTTTTTT
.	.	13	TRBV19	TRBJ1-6	CASSLDFPSPLHF	TGTGCCAGTAGTCTCGACTTTCCATCACCCCTCCACTTT
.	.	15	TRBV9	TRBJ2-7	CASTMGAGASYEQYF	TGTGCCAGCACCATGGGGGCTGGGGCATCCTACGAGCAGTACTTC
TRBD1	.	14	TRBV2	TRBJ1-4	CASRQGATNEKLFF	TGTGCCAGCAGGCAGGGGGCGACTAATGAAAAACTGTTTTTT
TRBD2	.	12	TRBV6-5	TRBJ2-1	CATSKAGDEQFF	TGTGCCACCTCCAAGGCGGGGGATGAGCAGTTCTTC
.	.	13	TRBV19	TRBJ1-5	CASSIDRDQPQHF	TGTGCCAGTAGTATAGACCGGGATCAGCCCCAGCATTTT
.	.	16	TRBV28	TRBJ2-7	CASSLSPQGSRYEQYF	TGTGCCAGCAGTTTATCGCCCCAGGGGAGTCGCTACGAGCAGTACTTC
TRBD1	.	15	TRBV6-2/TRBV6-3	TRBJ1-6	CASSYSTGGSSPLHF	TGTGCCAGCAGTTACTCGACAGGGGGTAGTTCACCCCTCCACTTT
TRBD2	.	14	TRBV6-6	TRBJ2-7	CASSGLALAYEQYF	TGTGCCAGCAGCGGACTAGCGCTAGCCTACGAGCAGTACTTC
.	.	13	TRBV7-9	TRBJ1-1	CASSLQPGTEAFF	TGTGCCAGCAGCTTACAACCGGGCACTGAAGCTTTCTTT
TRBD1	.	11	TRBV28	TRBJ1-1	CASSPQGKAFF	TGTGCCAGCAGTCCACAGGGGAAAGCTTTCTTT
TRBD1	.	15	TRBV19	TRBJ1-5	CASSTGQGLNQPQHF	TGTGCCAGTAGTACGGGACAGGGGCTGAATCAGCCCCAGCATTTT
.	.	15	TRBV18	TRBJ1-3	CASSRAPLSGNTIYF	TGTGCCAGCTCACGGGCCCCCCTCTCTGGAAACACCATATATTTT
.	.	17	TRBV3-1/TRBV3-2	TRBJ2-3	CASSQAGGTPSTDTQYF	TGTGCCAGCAGCCAGGCCGGCGGGACTCCGAGCACAGATACGCAGTATTTT
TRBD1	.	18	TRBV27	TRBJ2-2	CASSLRDRRFSNTGELFF	TGTGCCAGCAGTTTACGGGACAGGAGGTTCTCGAACACCGGGGAGCTGTTTTTT
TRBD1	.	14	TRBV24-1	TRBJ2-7	CATSDTLTGYEQYF	TGTGCCACCAGTGACACCCTGACAGGGTACGAGCAGTACTTC
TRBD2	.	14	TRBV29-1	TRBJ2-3	CSVLAGGPEDTQYF	TGCAGCGTTCTAGCGGGAGGGCCTGAAGATACGCAGTATTTT
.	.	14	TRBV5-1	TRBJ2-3	CASSQGQTTDTQYF	TGCGCCAGCAGTCAAGGACAGACCACAGATACGCAGTATTTT
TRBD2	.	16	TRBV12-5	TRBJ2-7	CASAPGTSGRVHEQYF	TGTGCTAGTGCCCCTGGGACTAGCGGGAGGGTCCACGAGCAGTACTTC
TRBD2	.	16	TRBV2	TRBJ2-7	CASSEAGKREIDEQYF	TGTGCCAGCAGTGAAGCGGGGAAGCGGGAGATCGACGAGCAGTACTTC
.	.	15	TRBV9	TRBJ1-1	CASSVTTGINTEAFF	TGTGCCAGCAGCGTAACTACAGGAATTAACACTGAAGCTTTCTTT
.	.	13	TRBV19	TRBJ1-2	CASSSSEHYGYTF	TGTGCCAGTAGTTCCAGCGAACACTATGGCTACACCTTC